This is a list of T cell receptor beta chains from one sample in a study of T cell changes during pregnancy in multiple sclerosis. TCRdb keeps only in-frame clones here, not all; method: immunoSEQ multiplex PCR. This table has fewer than 55,000 clones, roughly nine tenths appearing once. Sequenced material: peripheral blood, taken in the second trimester of pregnancy. Receptors originate from a female donor in good health, enrolled as a control in a pregnancy study. Each CDR3 is given with its conserved first and last residue. D genes are given only for firm matches. Only part of the rows carry a size: once, few, many, or a class if the clone is expanded.

abundance	len	v_gene	j_gene	d_gene	CDR3aa	CDR3nt
few	15	TRBV2	TRBJ1-3	TRBD1	CASSETGISGNTIYF	TGTGCCAGCAGTGAGACAGGGATCTCTGGAAACACCATATATTTT
.	15	TRBV6-5	TRBJ1-3	.	CASTPDSTSGNTIYF	TGTGCCAGCACCCCCGACAGCACCTCTGGAAACACCATATATTTT
.	13	TRBV18	TRBJ1-2	.	CASSPEGNYGYTF	TGTGCCAGCTCACCGGAGGGTAACTATGGCTACACCTTC
.	18	TRBV15	TRBJ2-7	TRBD1	CATSREGVGQGGSYEQYF	TGTGCCACCAGCAGAGAAGGGGTAGGACAGGGGGGCTCCTACGAGCAGTACTTC
.	17	TRBV4-1	TRBJ2-3	TRBD2	CASSDEPSGGYTDTQYF	TGCGCCAGCAGCGACGAACCTAGCGGGGGATACACAGATACGCAGTATTTT
.	17	TRBV4-3	TRBJ1-1	TRBD1	CASSQEGQGARNTEAFF	TGCGCCAGCAGCCAAGAAGGACAGGGGGCTCGGAACACTGAAGCTTTCTTT
.	14	TRBV6-4	TRBJ2-2	TRBD1	CASSPTGDGGELFF	TGTGCCAGCAGTCCCACAGGGGACGGCGGGGAGCTGTTTTTT
.	15	TRBV6-5	TRBJ1-3	.	CASSYSGGGGNTIYF	TGTGCCAGCAGTTACTCCGGGGGGGGAGGAAACACCATATATTTT
.	16	TRBV5-6	TRBJ1-1	.	CASSLDLGAANTEAFF	TGTGCCAGCAGCTTGGATTTGGGGGCGGCGAACACTGAAGCTTTCTTT
.	19	TRBV7-2	TRBJ2-7	.	CASITGGREGLNSSYEQYF	TGTGCCAGCATCACAGGGGGGCGGGAGGGCCTCAATAGCTCCTACGAGCAGTACTTC